These 13 T cell receptor beta chains originate from one sample sequenced in a study of cytomegalovirus exposure and HLA in healthy donors. In the PCR, 60 Vbeta and 13 Jbeta primers were used. Sequenced by immunoSEQ multiplex PCR; TCRdb stores in-frame clones only, minus some. Altogether over 90,000 clones are present, 63% being singletons, with the ten largest covering approximately 4.3%. The source material was PBMCs. All receptors come from a human donor in good health.

This clone was recorded only once. The genes are TRBV19 and TRBJ1-1; TRBD1 matches 7 bases. J was trimmed by 0 bases and V by 10 bases; bases with no gene match: 8. CDR1 is LNHDA and CDR2 is SQIVND in the germline V gene (reference sequence). The CDR3 loop spans 14 amino acids. DNA of the CDR3: TGTGCCACTGAAACCGGGACAGTGAACACTGAAGCTTTCTTT. Translation gives CATETGTVNTEAFF.

This chain connects TRBV4-2 to TRBJ2-7; the D is unclear. This CDR3 has 14 amino acids. Germline CDR1 is LGHNA and CDR2 is YNFKEQ. V was clipped by 1 base and J by 3 bases, with 10 bases between them. CDR3 residues: CASSQGGRIYEQYF. The CDR3 nucleotides are TGTGCCAGCAGCCAAGGAGGAAGGATCTACGAGCAGTACTTC.

The rearrangement uses TRBV1 and TRBJ1-1; the D call in the table, TRBD1, was not verified against the DNA. TRBV1 is an annotated pseudogene. CDR3 length: 16 residues. The CDR3 protein is CTSSQEQAPEDTEAFF. CDR3 DNA sequence: TGCACCAGCAGCCAAGAACAGGCGCCCGAGGACACTGAAGCTTTCTTT.

This rearrangement joins TRBV19 to TRBJ1-5; D not certain. Trimming left V 4 bases short and J 2 bases short, with 15 bases between. Germline lookup yields CDR1 LNHDA and CDR2 SQIVND (reference sequence). CDR3 length: 16 amino acids. DNA of the CDR3: TGTGCCAGTAGTAGGGTGGAGGGTTGGGGCAATCAGCCCCAGCATTTT. Protein: CASSRVEGWGNQPQHF.

J is TRBJ1-1 and V is TRBV9; 7 bases agree with TRBD1. Germline loops: CDR1 SGDLS, CDR2 YYNGEE. This CDR3 contains 15 residues. With 4 bases clipped from V and 5 bases from J, the junction kept 11 bases outside the gene matches. The CDR3 DNA reads as TGTGCCAGCAGCCTCGCCACTACAGGGGTGACTGAAGCTTTCTTT. Translation gives CASSLATTGVTEAFF.

In this sample, this clone turned up a few times. V gene TRBV30 combines with J gene TRBJ2-5; 8 bases match TRBD2. Trimming cost V 0 bases and J 3 bases; bases outside gene matches: 9. This CDR3 comprises 16 residues. In germline, CDR1 is GTSNPN, CDR2 SVGIG (reference sequence). The CDR3 is CAWSVGLAGIKETQYF. The CDR3, as DNA: TGTGCCTGGAGTGTAGGGCTAGCGGGTATCAAAGAGACCCAGTACTTC.

This chain connects TRBV27 to TRBJ2-7, with TRBD2 matching over 7 bases. The CDR3 sequence is 13 residues long. Germline CDR1 is MNHEY and CDR2 is SMNVEV (reference sequence). The trim removed 5 bases at V and 4 bases at J, leaving 5 bases unmatched. DNA for the CDR3: TGTGCCAGCAGTCTGGGACTACTTTACGAGCAGTACTTC. Amino acids: CASSLGLLYEQYF.

This clone was observed a handful of times. This chain links TRBV6-6 with TRBJ1-2; D is unclear. Germline V gene data show CDR1 as MNHNY and CDR2 as SVGAGI (reference sequence). V lost 5 bases to trimming and J lost 1 base, with 11 bases between them. CDR3 length equals 14 residues. In DNA, the CDR3 is TGTGCCAGCAGTCCCCTCCCAGATAACTATGGCTACACCTTC. This codes for CASSPLPDNYGYTF.

The rearrangement links TRBV7-6 to TRBJ2-1, with 9 bases identical to TRBD1. Trimming removed 2 bases from V and 6 bases from J; junction bases left unmatched: 8. The CDR3 sequence is 16 residues long. Germline CDR1 reads SGHVS; CDR2 reads FNYEAQ. The CDR3 spells CASSLFGTGFTNEQFF. As DNA, the CDR3 is TGTGCCAGCAGCTTATTTGGGACAGGGTTTACCAATGAGCAGTTCTTC.

J is TRBJ1-2 and V is TRBV2; D might be TRBD1 (6 bases). Looked up from germline, CDR1 is SNHLY and CDR2 is FYNNEI. CDR3 length: 14 residues. The V and J ends lost 9 bases and 0 bases respectively, with 14 bases between them. DNA for the CDR3: TGTGCCAGGTCGATGACAGGAACTAACTATGGCTACACCTTC. Its protein is CARSMTGTNYGYTF.

This clone was seen once. The chain recombines TRBV20-1 with TRBJ2-1, with D tentatively TRBD1 (5 bases). Trimming pared 5 bases from V and 8 bases from J, leaving 10 bases between. This CDR3 spans 11 amino acids. Germline CDR1 reads DFQATT; CDR2 reads SNEGSKA (reference sequence). In DNA form, the CDR3 reads TGCAGTGCTCAGGGTAGGGATGAGCAGTTCTTC. This translates into CSAQGRDEQFF.

In this sample, this clone turned up a few times. This sequence joins TRBV2 and TRBJ1-5, with D hard to call. CDR1 and CDR2 from the germline V gene are SNHLY and FYNNEI. Trimming removed 11 bases from V and 5 bases from J, with 16 bases in between. CDR3 size: 13 residues. The CDR3 loop is CAGRRSWDQPQHF. Written as DNA, the CDR3 is TGTGCCGGAAGGAGGAGCTGGGATCAGCCCCAGCATTTT. The whole variable domain, filled in from reference TRBV2 and TRBJ1-5, reads EPEVTQTPSHQVTQMGQEVILRCVPISNHLYFYWYRQILGQKVEFLVSFYNNEISEKSEIFDDQFSVERPDGSNFTLKIRSTKLEDSAMYFCAGRRSWDQPQHFGDGTRLSIL.

This clone was found a few times. CDR3 sequence (DNA): TGTGCCAGCAGTGTATTGGACAGTAGCAATCAGCCCCAGCATTTT. It yields the protein CASSVLDSSNQPQHF. The chain recombines TRBV6-1 with TRBJ1-5, with D possibly being TRBD1 (6 bases). CDR3 length equals 15 residues. The germline gives CDR1 MNHNS, CDR2 SASEGT. Trimming cost V 4 bases and J 0 bases, with 10 bases left between them.